These 20 T cell receptor beta chains share one sample of origin, sequenced in a study of glioma-infiltrating T cells. Using RNA template, CDR3s of TCR alpha and beta were amplified with iRepertoire arm-PCR. TCRdb re-analysed the multiplex PCR reads in MiXCR, keeping a single row per CDR3 protein. The data contain about 130,000 distinct CDR3 sequences, 24% of them singletons. Material: glioma tissue, nonneoplastic brain tissue, or PBMCs (not recorded which). Receptors were obtained from a human donor with low-grade glioma or glioblastoma, undergoing nonglioma brain surgery, or in good health (not recorded which).

This clonotype was detected only a few times. The rearrangement joins TRBV29-1 to TRBJ2-1, with D possibly being TRBD2 (5 bases). In germline, CDR1 is SQVTM, CDR2 ANQGSEA. V lost 5 bases, J lost 2 bases, and 7 bases lay in between. The CDR3 has 12 residues. The chain's CDR3 is CSVSGPYNEQFF. CDR3 coding DNA: TGCAGCGTTAGCGGACCCTACAATGAGCAGTTCTTC.

This chain joins TRBV5-6 and TRBJ2-7, with D possibly matching TRBD2 (5 bases). With 5 bases removed from V and 0 bases from J, the gap between germline ends came to 15 bases. This CDR3 comprises 15 residues. Per germline, CDR1 SGHDT and CDR2 YYEEEE. The CDR3 DNA sequence: TGTGCCAGCAGACTTTGGACTCAGAGCTCCTACGAGCAGTACGTC. This sequence encodes CASRLWTQSSYEQYV.

This clonotype was seen at least ten times. The J gene is TRBJ1-5, the V gene TRBV7-8; no clear D gene. Looked up from germline, CDR1 is SGHVS and CDR2 is FQNEAQ. Trimming shortened V by 4 bases and J by 5 bases, and 6 bases separated the two germline ends. The CDR3 loop spans 12 amino acids. CDR3 DNA: TGTGCCAGCAGCTATTCCGATCAGCCCCAGCATTTT. It encodes CASSYSDQPQHF.

This clonotype was observed a handful of times. The chain carries TRBV12-3 or TRBV12-4 and TRBJ2-7; D might be TRBD2 (6 bases). This CDR3 spans 14 amino acids. V was pared by 3 bases and J by 5 bases, with 14 bases between. The CDR3 region has the DNA TGTGCCAGCAGTTTCGGGGTCGGGGGAAACGAGCAGTACGTC. This translates into CASSFGVGGNEQYV.

In its sample, this clonotype was seen a few times. This sequence joins TRBV7-2 and TRBJ1-2, with D tentatively TRBD1 (5 bases). Trimming left V 1 base short and J 6 bases short, with 15 bases between. Germline V gene sequence: CDR1 SGHTA, CDR2 FQGNSA. The CDR3 runs 15 residues. CDR3 coding DNA: TGTGCCAGCAGCTTAGGCGGAGGCAGGGCCGATGGCTACACCTTC. It specifies CASSLGGGRADGYTF. Variable domain in full (rest from reference TRBV7-2 and TRBJ1-2): GAGVSQSPSNKVTEKGKDVELRCDPISGHTALYWYRQSLGQGLEFLIYFQGNSAPDKSGLPSDRFSAERTGGSVSTLTIQRTQQEDSAVYLCASSLGGGRADGYTFGSGTRLTVV.

Regarding this clonotype: The junction and the germline gene differ at one end; a read error may be behind it. For the CDR3, the DNA is TGCGCCAGCAGCGAGACTATAAGGGCTCGCGAGACCCAGTACTTC. Its translation is CASSETIRARETQYF. The J gene is TRBJ2-1, the V gene TRBV7-2; D is possibly TRBD2 (5 bases). The J call may be mistaken, given a closer DNA end match to TRBJ2-5. There are 15 residues in the CDR3. Per germline, CDR1 SGHTA and CDR2 FQGNSA.

This clonotype showed up many times. V is TRBV20-1 and J is TRBJ1-1; D perhaps matches TRBD1 (6 bases). V shed 6 bases and J shed 1 base, with 15 bases lying between them. Germline V gene sequence: CDR1 DFQATT, CDR2 SNEGSKA (reference sequence). This CDR3 is 14 amino acids long. As DNA, the CDR3 is TGCAGTGCCCCGCGGGGACATGCGAACACTGAAGCTTTCTTT. It codes for CSAPRGHANTEAFF.

This clonotype came up many times. The rearrangement links TRBV20-1 to TRBJ1-1; possibly TRBD1 for D (6 bases). CDR3 length: 16 residues. CDR1 is DFQATT, CDR2 SNEGSKA, per germline (reference sequence). Trimming stripped 2 bases from V and 4 bases from J, with 20 bases between. CDR3 loop: CSARRLVGGLFTEAFF. The CDR3 DNA reads as TGCAGTGCTAGAAGGTTGGTTGGGGGGCTGTTCACTGAAGCTTTCTTT.

This clonotype has a handful of counts. The V and J genes are TRBV11-2 and TRBJ2-3; 11 bases match TRBD2. The CDR3 is made up of 16 amino acids. Germline V gene data show CDR1 as SGHAT and CDR2 as FQNNGV. The J segment lost 1 base and the V segment lost 4 bases, leaving 4 bases of the junction unmatched. The CDR3 DNA sequence: TGTGCCAGCAGCTCAACTAGCGGGGGACGCACAGATACGCAGTATTTT. Translated: CASSSTSGGRTDTQYF. The whole variable domain, remainder taken from reference TRBV11-2 and TRBJ2-3, is EAGVAQSPRYKIIEKRQSVAFWCNPISGHATLYWYQQILGQGPKLLIQFQNNGVVDDSQLPKDRFSAERLKGVDSTLKIQPAKLEDSAVYLCASSSTSGGRTDTQYFGPGTRLTVL.

The chain links TRBV20-1 to TRBJ1-1; 8 nucleotides align to TRBD1. Germline CDR1 DFQATT, CDR2 SNEGSKA (reference sequence). The CDR3 extends over 15 amino acids. V shed 3 bases and J 3 bases; nucleotides not matched to a gene: 9. The CDR3 sequence: CSASPGGPGDTEAFF. The CDR3 region has the DNA TGCAGTGCTAGCCCAGGGGGCCCCGGAGACACTGAAGCTTTCTTT.

This clonotype was seen ten or more times. V and J are TRBV28 and TRBJ2-1; TRBD2 aligns across 8 bases. The CDR3 extends over 15 amino acids. The V and J ends lost 10 bases and 1 base, in that order; junction bases with no gene match: 9. Germline V lookup: CDR1 MDHEN, CDR2 SYDVKM. The CDR3 loop reads CATHRAGESYNEQFF. CDR3 nucleotides: TGTGCCACGCACAGAGCGGGGGAGTCCTACAATGAGCAGTTCTTC.

With regard to this clonotype: Relative to the germline gene, one junction end is altered; a read error may explain this. V and J are TRBV24-1 and TRBJ2-3, with D tentatively TRBD2 (7 bases). From germline, CDR1 is KGHDR and CDR2 SFDVKD. This CDR3 has 15 amino acids. CDR3 amino acids: CASTLGGGRENTQYF. The DNA of the CDR3 is TGCGCCAGCACCTTAGGCGGGGGCCGTGAGAATACGCAGTATTTT.

Points on this clonotype: One base away lies a much larger clone, so this may be a sequencing read error. The rearrangement uses TRBV20-1 and TRBJ2-5; no firm D call. The DNA end is a closer match to TRBJ2-7, so the J assignment may be wrong. The CDR3 covers 14 residues. CDR1 and CDR2 (germline): DFQATT, SNEGSKA (reference sequence). As DNA, the CDR3 is TGCAGTGCTAGAGGAGACGAGAGCTCCTACGAGCAGTACTTC. Protein sequence: CSARGDESSYEQYF.

This chain links TRBV10-1 with TRBJ1-5, with unresolved D. The CDR3 loop spans 9 amino acids. The germline CDR1 and CDR2 sequences are WNHNN and SYGVQD (reference sequence). The ends were cut back, 7 bases at V and 14 bases at J, with 9 bases in the middle. CDR3 amino acids: CASNRPEHF. Here the CDR3 DNA reads TGCGCCAGCAATCGACCAGAGCATTTT.

The chain is built from TRBV11-2 and TRBJ1-6; D perhaps matches TRBD1 (6 bases). V was shortened by 2 bases and J by 8 bases, with 16 bases between the two germline ends. Looked up from germline, CDR1 is SGHAT and CDR2 is FQNNGV. The CDR3 sequence is 16 residues long. The CDR3 reads CASSLLRLAGDSPLHF. The CDR3 DNA is TGTGCCAGCAGCTTATTGCGGTTGGCAGGGGATTCACCCCTCCACTTT. The full variable domain, with the rest looked up from reference TRBV11-2 and TRBJ1-6, is EAGVAQSPRYKIIEKRQSVAFWCNPISGHATLYWYQQILGQGPKLLIQFQNNGVVDDSQLPKDRFSAERLKGVDSTLKIQPAKLEDSAVYLCASSLLRLAGDSPLHFGNGTRLTVT.

This clonotype was counted ten times or more. The CDR3 sequence is CASRHVETQYF. In DNA form, the CDR3 reads TGTGCCAGCAGACACGTAGAGACCCAGTACTTC. This chain connects TRBV6-1 to TRBJ2-5; D remains ambiguous. This CDR3 spans 11 amino acids. In germline, CDR1 is MNHNS, CDR2 SASEGT. Trimming pared 6 bases from V and 4 bases from J, leaving 6 bases between.

The CDR3, as DNA: TGTGCCAGCAGTTACGCAGGCATCGAAGCTTTCTTT. Residues: CASSYAGIEAFF. The chain joins TRBV6-6 to TRBJ1-1; D ambiguous. Looked up from germline, CDR1 is MNHNY and CDR2 is SVGAGI (reference sequence). V was shortened by 2 bases and J by 8 bases, with 9 bases between the two germline ends. The CDR3 runs to 12 residues.

The rearrangement links TRBV12-3 or TRBV12-4 to TRBJ1-5; D gene ambiguous. The CDR3 sequence is 12 residues long. V lost 5 bases and J lost 11, with 13 bases in between. The CDR3 region has the DNA TGTGCCAGCAGTCCGGACCGTGAGACCCAGCATTTT. Translation: CASSPDRETQHF.

This clonotype was recorded at least ten times. The chain recombines TRBV25-1 with TRBJ1-1; D gene uncertain. This CDR3 region has 14 residues. Trimming stripped 5 bases from V and 2 bases from J, with 12 bases between. The germline V gene encodes CDR1 MGHDK and CDR2 SYGVNS. The CDR3 nucleotides are TGTGCCAGCAGTCTGTCGGGCATCAACACTGAAGCTTTCTTT. It encodes CASSLSGINTEAFF.

V usage is TRBV11-3 and J usage is TRBJ2-1, with a tentative D call TRBD2 (5 bases). The length of the CDR3 is 18 residues. V lost 5 bases to trimming and J lost 8 bases, with 28 bases between them. The germline V gene has CDR1 SGHNT and CDR2 YENEEA. The chain's CDR3 is CASSLQMGRRYQLDEQFF. In DNA, the CDR3 is TGTGCCAGCAGCCTCCAAATGGGGAGAAGGTACCAGCTCGATGAGCAGTTCTTC.